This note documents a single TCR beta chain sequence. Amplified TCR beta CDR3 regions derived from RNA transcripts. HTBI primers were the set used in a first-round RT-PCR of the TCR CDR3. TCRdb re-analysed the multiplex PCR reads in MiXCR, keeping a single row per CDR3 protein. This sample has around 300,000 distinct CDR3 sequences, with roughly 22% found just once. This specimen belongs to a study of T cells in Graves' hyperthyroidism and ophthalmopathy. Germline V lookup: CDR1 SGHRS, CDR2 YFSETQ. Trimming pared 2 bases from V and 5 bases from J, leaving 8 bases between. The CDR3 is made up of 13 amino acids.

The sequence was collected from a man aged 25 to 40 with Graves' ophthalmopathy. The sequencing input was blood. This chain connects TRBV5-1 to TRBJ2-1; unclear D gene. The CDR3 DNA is TGCGCCAGCAGCTTAAGGCCTAACAATGAGCAGTTCTTC. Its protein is CASSLRPNNEQFF.